A single sample is the source of the 10 T cell receptor beta chains below, sequenced in a study of beta chain features in type 1 diabetes. The entirety of the isolated RNA underwent reverse transcription, so expressed TCRB transcripts were sequenced. Profiled with immunoSEQ multiplex PCR; TCRdb holds only in-frame clones, not every one. The sample includes 220,000 or so clones, over 65% of them seen just once. What was sequenced was naive CD4+ T cells from blood. Source of these receptors: a young man in good health.

This chain joins TRBV30 and TRBJ1-6; 9 bases match TRBD1. V dropped 5 bases and J dropped 10; count of bases not matched to a gene: 12. This CDR3 is 15 amino acids long. Germline lookup yields CDR1 GTSNPN and CDR2 SVGIG (reference sequence). CDR3 sequence reads: CAWEIPGQGMSPLHF. CDR3 DNA: TGTGCCTGGGAGATCCCGGGACAGGGTATGTCACCCCTCCACTTT.

The chain joins TRBV11-2 to TRBJ2-1; 9 nucleotides align to TRBD2. V was pared by 5 bases and J by 5 bases, with 13 bases of the junction left unmatched. The CDR3 has 17 amino acids. Per the germline V gene, CDR1 is SGHAT and CDR2 is FQNNGV. This chain's CDR3 is CASSRTKGLAGHNEQFF. The CDR3 coding sequence is TGTGCCAGCAGCCGTACTAAGGGGCTAGCGGGGCACAATGAGCAGTTCTTC.

The chain recombines TRBV9 with TRBJ2-6; no firm D call. With 6 bases removed from V and 4 bases from J, the gap between germline ends came to 14 bases. Per germline, CDR1 SGDLS and CDR2 YYNGEE. The length of the CDR3 is 15 residues. As DNA, the CDR3 is TGTGCCAGCAACCCTGGCCTAGGGGGGGCCAACGTCCTGACTTTC. This sequence encodes CASNPGLGGANVLTF.

The V and J genes are TRBV14 and TRBJ2-1, with 11 nucleotides matching TRBD2. The CDR3 is made up of 17 amino acids. The germline CDR1 and CDR2 sequences are SGHDN and FVKESK. V dropped 3 bases and J dropped 7; count of bases not matched to a gene: 11. CDR3: CASSHPRLAGIRNEQFF. The CDR3 DNA reads as TGTGCCAGCAGCCACCCACGACTAGCGGGAATACGAAATGAGCAGTTCTTC.

The J gene is TRBJ2-3, the V gene TRBV30; unclear D gene. This CDR3 has 11 residues. The germline CDR1 and CDR2 sequences are GTSNPN and SVGIG (reference sequence). V dropped 2 bases and J dropped 5 bases, with 5 bases sitting between them. Here the CDR3 reads CAWSIEDTQYF. The CDR3 bases are TGTGCCTGGAGTATCGAAGATACGCAGTATTTT.

As concerns this clone: The sample has other DNA sequences that encode this CDR3 too. The chain has TRBV5-1 and TRBJ2-1; tentatively, D is TRBD1 (6 bases). Trimming removed 4 bases at V and 4 bases at J, with 9 bases between. CDR1 and CDR2 from the germline V gene are SGHRS and YFSETQ. The CDR3 runs 13 residues. As DNA, the CDR3 is TGCGCCAGCAGCCTGGACAGTTACAATGAGCAGTTCTTC. Protein: CASSLDSYNEQFF.

This chain joins TRBV29-1 and TRBJ2-6; D ambiguous. The CDR3 loop spans 13 amino acids. The ends were cut back, 4 bases at V and 1 base at J, with 5 bases in the middle. Germline V gives CDR1 SQVTM, CDR2 ANQGSEA. CDR3 in amino acids: CSVASSGANVLTF. CDR3 in DNA: TGCAGCGTTGCGTCTTCTGGGGCCAACGTCCTGACTTTC.

This clone was seen more than once but under ten times. The V call is TRBV20-1, the J call TRBJ1-1; D unresolved. Germline V gives CDR1 DFQATT, CDR2 SNEGSKA (reference sequence). CDR3 size: 11 residues. Trimming pared 0 bases from V and 7 bases from J, leaving 6 bases between. The CDR3 sequence is CSARDIDEAFF. In DNA, the CDR3 is TGCAGTGCTAGAGATATAGATGAAGCTTTCTTT.

V and J are TRBV29-1 and TRBJ2-1, with 11 bases fitting TRBD2. Germline V lookup: CDR1 SQVTM, CDR2 ANQGSEA. Trimming cost V 6 bases and J 3 bases; bases outside gene matches: 7. The CDR3 loop spans 15 amino acids. CDR3 bases: TGCAGCGTAGATACCGGGACTAGCGGCTACAATGAGCAGTTCTTC. Translation gives CSVDTGTSGYNEQFF.

The chain has TRBV25-1 and TRBJ2-1, with TRBD1 identical over 7 bases. Germline CDR1 is MGHDK and CDR2 is SYGVNS. The CDR3 spans 15 residues. J was trimmed by 2 bases and V by 6 bases; bases with no gene match: 7. The CDR3 DNA reads TGTGCCAGCAGCCGGGACAGCTATGCCTACAATGAGCAGTTCTTC. Translation: CASSRDSYAYNEQFF.